Listed below are T cell receptor beta chains from one sample, sequenced in a study. Sequencing was performed with immunoSEQ multiplex PCR; in TCRdb, only in-frame clones are kept and a portion is missing. The profile shows around 49,000 clones, 85% to 95% of them singletons. The sequencing sample was made of PBMCs. The receptors come from a man aged 40-50 years with rheumatoid arthritis. Both conserved end residues are part of each CDR3. The order of the fields is clone size, J gene, D gene, CDR3 length, V gene, CDR3 protein, CDR3 DNA. A D gene is named only where the DNA matches it firmly. For some rows the clone size is stated as once, few or many, or as a class when expanded; others skip it.

-	TRBJ1-1	-	15	TRBV3-1/TRBV3-2	CASRHGSQTNTEAFF	TGTGCCAGCAGACACGGTTCACAGACGAACACTGAAGCTTTCTTT
-	TRBJ2-3	-	15	TRBV30	CAWSAQRGATDTQYF	TGTGCCTGGAGTGCCCAAAGGGGGGCGACAGATACGCAGTATTTT
-	TRBJ1-6	-	13	TRBV6-5	CASRIGGNSPLHF	TGTGCCAGCAGGATAGGAGGGAATTCACCCCTCCACTTT
-	TRBJ2-7	TRBD2	16	TRBV11-2	CASSPRTSGRSYEQYF	TGTGCCAGCAGCCCCAGGACTAGCGGGCGCTCCTACGAGCAGTACTTC
once	TRBJ1-4	-	15	TRBV6-6	CASSPSGGTNEKLFF	TGTGCCAGCAGTCCAAGCGGCGGGACTAATGAAAAACTGTTTTTT
-	TRBJ2-1	-	12	TRBV6-5	CASSYAYNEQFF	TGTGCCAGCAGTTATGCTTACAATGAGCAGTTCTTC
-	TRBJ1-1	-	12	TRBV27	CASSFDGLEAFF	TGTGCCAGCAGTTTCGACGGTCTTGAAGCTTTCTTT
-	TRBJ2-3	TRBD1	16	TRBV18	CASSPSGQGVTDTQYF	TGTGCCAGCTCACCGTCAGGACAGGGTGTCACAGATACGCAGTATTTT
-	TRBJ1-1	-	14	TRBV7-3	CASSLRGGGTEAFF	TGTGCCAGCAGCTTAAGGGGAGGAGGTACTGAAGCTTTCTTT
few	TRBJ2-5	-	14	TRBV7-2	CASSTSWLEETQYF	TGTGCCAGCAGCACTAGCTGGCTTGAAGAGACCCAGTACTTC
-	TRBJ1-5	-	15	TRBV30	CAWSVPDVSNQPQHF	TGTGCCTGGAGTGTACCCGACGTTAGCAATCAGCCCCAGCATTTT
-	TRBJ1-4	-	15	TRBV4-3	CASSQDWAGNEKLFF	TGCGCCAGCAGCCAAGATTGGGCGGGAAATGAAAAACTGTTTTTT
once	TRBJ2-7	-	14	TRBV9	CASSGRDSPYEQYF	TGTGCCAGCAGCGGGAGGGACTCCCCCTACGAGCAGTACTTC
-	TRBJ1-5	TRBD1	16	TRBV18	CASSPTTGTRDQPQHF	TGTGCCAGCTCACCCACGACAGGGACAAGGGATCAGCCCCAGCATTTT
-	TRBJ2-1	-	10	TRBV28	CASSFNEQFF	TGTGCCAGCAGTTTTAATGAGCAGTTCTTC
once	TRBJ2-2	-	14	TRBV7-2	CASSTRYNTGELFF	TGTGCCAGCAGCACCCGATACAACACCGGGGAGCTGTTTTTT
-	TRBJ1-3	-	15	TRBV5-1	CASSLGTPDLDTVYF	TGCGCCAGCAGCTTGGGGACCCCAGATCTAGATACTGTGTATTTT
-	TRBJ1-1	TRBD1	15	TRBV4-3	CASSQVNPQGVGAFF	TGCGCCAGCAGCCAAGTTAATCCACAGGGGGTAGGAGCTTTCTTT
once	TRBJ2-5	-	15	TRBV15	CATSSRGQSQETQYF	TGTGCCACCAGCAGTAGAGGACAGTCCCAAGAGACCCAGTACTTC
-	TRBJ1-1	-	13	TRBV6-6	CASSYSMNTEAFF	TGTGCCAGCAGTTACTCGATGAACACTGAAGCTTTCTTT
-	TRBJ1-2	TRBD1	13	TRBV7-3	CASSSGTDYGYTF	TGTGCCAGCAGCTCCGGGACAGACTATGGCTACACCTTC
-	TRBJ2-2	-	15	TRBV7-2	CASSLADYSTGELFF	TGTGCCAGCAGCTTGGCGGACTATTCCACCGGGGAGCTGTTTTTT
-	TRBJ2-1	-	18	TRBV21-1	CASSLRTNRDRIYNEQFF	TGTGCCAGCAGCCTCAGAACGAACCGGGACAGGATCTACAATGAGCAGTTCTTC
few	TRBJ1-1	-	16	TRBV5-3	CARSLVSAAMNTEAFF	TGTGCCAGAAGCTTGGTTTCCGCAGCAATGAACACTGAAGCTTTCTTT
-	TRBJ1-4	TRBD1	13	TRBV6-1	CASSEALTGKLFF	TGTGCCAGCAGTGAAGCGCTGACAGGGAAACTGTTTTTT
few	TRBJ1-1	TRBD1	15	TRBV5-1	CASSLGTGMNTEAFF	TGCGCCAGCAGCTTGGGGACAGGCATGAACACTGAAGCTTTCTTT
-	TRBJ2-1	TRBD1	13	TRBV28	CASTNRGDNEQFF	TGTGCCAGCACCAACAGGGGCGACAATGAGCAGTTCTTC
-	TRBJ2-3	-	17	TRBV7-2	CASSLSPPWQGTDTQYF	TGTGCCAGCAGCTTATCCCCTCCCTGGCAAGGTACAGATACGCAGTATTTT
-	TRBJ1-4	TRBD1	13	TRBV6-6	CASNRQGIGKLFF	TGTGCCAGCAATCGACAGGGTATCGGAAAACTGTTTTTT
once	TRBJ1-6	-	16	TRBV9	CASSVMGGAGNSPLHF	TGTGCCAGCAGCGTAATGGGGGGCGCCGGTAATTCACCCCTCCACTTT
-	TRBJ2-3	TRBD1	17	TRBV7-6	CASSLGRGQVSTDTQYF	TGTGCCAGCAGCTTAGGCAGGGGACAGGTTAGCACAGATACGCAGTATTTT
-	TRBJ1-4	-	16	TRBV9	CASSSSGGLTNEKLFF	TGTGCCAGCAGCTCCAGTGGGGGACTTACTAATGAAAAACTGTTTTTT
-	TRBJ2-3	-	16	TRBV25-1	CASSAYYDPDSHTQYF	TGTGCCAGCAGTGCTTACTACGACCCGGACAGCCATACGCAGTATTTT
-	TRBJ2-7	TRBD1	16	TRBV27	CASTPGDRGTSYEQYF	TGTGCCAGCACCCCGGGGGACAGGGGGACATCCTACGAGCAGTACTTC
-	TRBJ2-5	TRBD1	14	TRBV11-2	CASLDRAVQETQYF	TGTGCCAGCTTGGACAGGGCAGTACAAGAGACCCAGTACTTC
-	TRBJ1-4	TRBD1	15	TRBV19	CASSQGTGGLEKLFF	TGTGCCAGTAGTCAGGGGACAGGAGGACTCGAAAAACTGTTTTTT
-	TRBJ1-1	TRBD1	15	TRBV18	CASSPLSGGNTEAFF	TGTGCCAGCTCACCACTATCAGGGGGCAACACTGAAGCTTTCTTT
-	TRBJ2-5	-	14	TRBV7-3	CASSLTGAGETQYF	TGTGCCAGCAGCTTGACCGGGGCAGGGGAGACCCAGTACTTC